This T cell receptor beta chain stems from a study of T-cell reconstitution after alpha-beta-depleted transplantation in children. Study-level results: As was reported, about two months after transplant, alpha-beta T cells came from several hundred expanded graft clones. There were some patients whose high TCRbeta diversity at day 60 came from surviving recipient T cells and thymic progenitors. One year after transplant, T-cell counts and diversity came mostly from newly produced T cells.

This clonotype counts as medium-sized. Its antigen remains unknown. Unique molecular identifiers featured in how the TCRbeta library was prepared. TCRdb recomputed calls from the PCR reads with MiXCR, one row per CDR3 protein. Counted here are 40,000 to 60,000 distinct CDR3 sequences, 7.5% to 10% occurring once; the ten biggest clones make up 25% to 30%. Trimming took 2 bases from V and 8 from J; bases not matched to a gene: 4. The CDR3 loop spans 13 amino acids. Germline values: CDR1 MNHEY, CDR2 SVGAGI. The chain couples TRBV6-5 to TRBJ1-2; TRBD1 matches at 8 bases. The sample here was PBMCs, mostly from graft donor cells, taken 60 days after TCRalphabeta/CD19-depleted stem cell transplant. The sequence was collected from a male patient between 2 and 10 years old who had a stem cell transplant for chronic granulomatous disease, so the T cells may come from the graft donor. For the CDR3, the DNA is TGTGCCAGCAGTTACCAGGGGGCAGTAGGCTACACCTTC. It specifies CASSYQGAVGYTF.